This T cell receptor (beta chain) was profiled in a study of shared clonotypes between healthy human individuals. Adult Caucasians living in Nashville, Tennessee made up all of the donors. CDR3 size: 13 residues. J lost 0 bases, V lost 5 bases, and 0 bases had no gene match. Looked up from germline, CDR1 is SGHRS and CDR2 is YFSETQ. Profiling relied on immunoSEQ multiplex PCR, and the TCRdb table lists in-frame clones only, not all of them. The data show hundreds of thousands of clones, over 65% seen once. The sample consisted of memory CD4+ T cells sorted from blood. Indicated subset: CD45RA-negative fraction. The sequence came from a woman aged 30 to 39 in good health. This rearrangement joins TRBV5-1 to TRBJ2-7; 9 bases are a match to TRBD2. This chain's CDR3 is CASRREGSYEQYF. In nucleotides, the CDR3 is TGCGCCAGCAGGCGGGAGGGCTCCTACGAGCAGTACTTC.